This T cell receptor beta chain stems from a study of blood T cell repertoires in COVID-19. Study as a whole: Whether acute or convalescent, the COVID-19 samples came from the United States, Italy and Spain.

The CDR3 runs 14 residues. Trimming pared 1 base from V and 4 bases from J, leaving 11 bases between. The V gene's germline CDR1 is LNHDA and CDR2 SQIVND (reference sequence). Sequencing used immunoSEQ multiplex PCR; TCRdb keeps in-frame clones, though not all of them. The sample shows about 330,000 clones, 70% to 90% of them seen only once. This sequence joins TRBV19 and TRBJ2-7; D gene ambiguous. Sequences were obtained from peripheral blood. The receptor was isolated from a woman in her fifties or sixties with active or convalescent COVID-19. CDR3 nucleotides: TGTGCCAGTAGTATAGGTTCCAGGTCGTACGAGCAGTACTTC. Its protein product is CASSIGSRSYEQYF.